This T cell receptor beta chain was recorded in a study of cytomegalovirus exposure and HLA in healthy donors. Findings and limits, study-wide: Some public TCRs appeared in many individuals, while most sequences were rare. Follow-up analysis later connected one missense variant in DCLRE1C with trimming of TCR beta V- and J-genes. Most subjects had HLA-A and HLA-B alleles reportedly predicted accurately by TCR beta sequences.

This clone occurred a few times. Antigen specificity is unknown. CDR1 is PRHDT, CDR2 FYEKMQ, per germline (reference sequence). The CDR3 has 13 residues. Trimming removed 8 bases from V and 2 bases from J, with 13 bases in between. Amplification used 60 Vbeta primers and 13 Jbeta primers. TCRdb keeps only in-frame clones here, not all; method: immunoSEQ multiplex PCR. The sample carries roughly 100,000 clones, about 78% recorded once. The V gene is TRBV13, the J gene TRBJ2-7; D remains unclear. The receptor was derived from a man in his thirties or forties in good health and CMV-seronegative. The sequenced sample consisted of PBMCs. The CDR3 reads CASYSVETYEQYF. CDR3 coding DNA: TGTGCCAGCTACTCCGTAGAAACCTACGAGCAGTACTTC.